The TCR beta chain described here comes from a study of T cells after yellow fever vaccination. Study results and limitations: The bulk population could contribute abundant contaminating clonotypes to FACS-sorted repertoires. Compared with primary, the secondary response was weaker and peaked at day 5, not 15.

V gave up 1 base and J gave up 7 bases, with 13 bases separating them. This CDR3 spans 14 amino acids. Looked up from germline, CDR1 is SQVTM and CDR2 is ANQGSEA. Template switching by 5'RACE produced TCR cDNA, adding a universal primer site and UMIs. TCRdb fed the 5' RACE reads into MiXCR, producing one record per CDR3 protein. This sample has under 600,000 distinct CDR3 sequences, with around a fifth found just once. Notes on this clonotype: What it recognizes is unknown.

The chain carries TRBV29-1 and TRBJ1-4; tentative D call: TRBD1 (5 bases). This clonotype was obtained from a man aged 18 to 29 who received the YFV17D yellow fever vaccine. This specimen consisted of PBMCs, obtained about 21 days after the first yellow fever vaccination. CDR3 sequence: CSVEVGQGSEKLFF. The CDR3 coding sequence is TGCAGCGTTGAAGTTGGTCAGGGATCTGAAAAACTGTTTTTT. Looking up the rest from reference TRBV29-1 and TRBJ1-4 gives the full variable domain: SAVISQKPSRDICQRGTSLTIQCQVDSQVTMMFWYRQQPGQSLTLIATANQGSEATYESGFVIDKFPISRPNLTFSTLTVSNMSPEDSSIYLCSVEVGQGSEKLFFGSGTQLSVL.